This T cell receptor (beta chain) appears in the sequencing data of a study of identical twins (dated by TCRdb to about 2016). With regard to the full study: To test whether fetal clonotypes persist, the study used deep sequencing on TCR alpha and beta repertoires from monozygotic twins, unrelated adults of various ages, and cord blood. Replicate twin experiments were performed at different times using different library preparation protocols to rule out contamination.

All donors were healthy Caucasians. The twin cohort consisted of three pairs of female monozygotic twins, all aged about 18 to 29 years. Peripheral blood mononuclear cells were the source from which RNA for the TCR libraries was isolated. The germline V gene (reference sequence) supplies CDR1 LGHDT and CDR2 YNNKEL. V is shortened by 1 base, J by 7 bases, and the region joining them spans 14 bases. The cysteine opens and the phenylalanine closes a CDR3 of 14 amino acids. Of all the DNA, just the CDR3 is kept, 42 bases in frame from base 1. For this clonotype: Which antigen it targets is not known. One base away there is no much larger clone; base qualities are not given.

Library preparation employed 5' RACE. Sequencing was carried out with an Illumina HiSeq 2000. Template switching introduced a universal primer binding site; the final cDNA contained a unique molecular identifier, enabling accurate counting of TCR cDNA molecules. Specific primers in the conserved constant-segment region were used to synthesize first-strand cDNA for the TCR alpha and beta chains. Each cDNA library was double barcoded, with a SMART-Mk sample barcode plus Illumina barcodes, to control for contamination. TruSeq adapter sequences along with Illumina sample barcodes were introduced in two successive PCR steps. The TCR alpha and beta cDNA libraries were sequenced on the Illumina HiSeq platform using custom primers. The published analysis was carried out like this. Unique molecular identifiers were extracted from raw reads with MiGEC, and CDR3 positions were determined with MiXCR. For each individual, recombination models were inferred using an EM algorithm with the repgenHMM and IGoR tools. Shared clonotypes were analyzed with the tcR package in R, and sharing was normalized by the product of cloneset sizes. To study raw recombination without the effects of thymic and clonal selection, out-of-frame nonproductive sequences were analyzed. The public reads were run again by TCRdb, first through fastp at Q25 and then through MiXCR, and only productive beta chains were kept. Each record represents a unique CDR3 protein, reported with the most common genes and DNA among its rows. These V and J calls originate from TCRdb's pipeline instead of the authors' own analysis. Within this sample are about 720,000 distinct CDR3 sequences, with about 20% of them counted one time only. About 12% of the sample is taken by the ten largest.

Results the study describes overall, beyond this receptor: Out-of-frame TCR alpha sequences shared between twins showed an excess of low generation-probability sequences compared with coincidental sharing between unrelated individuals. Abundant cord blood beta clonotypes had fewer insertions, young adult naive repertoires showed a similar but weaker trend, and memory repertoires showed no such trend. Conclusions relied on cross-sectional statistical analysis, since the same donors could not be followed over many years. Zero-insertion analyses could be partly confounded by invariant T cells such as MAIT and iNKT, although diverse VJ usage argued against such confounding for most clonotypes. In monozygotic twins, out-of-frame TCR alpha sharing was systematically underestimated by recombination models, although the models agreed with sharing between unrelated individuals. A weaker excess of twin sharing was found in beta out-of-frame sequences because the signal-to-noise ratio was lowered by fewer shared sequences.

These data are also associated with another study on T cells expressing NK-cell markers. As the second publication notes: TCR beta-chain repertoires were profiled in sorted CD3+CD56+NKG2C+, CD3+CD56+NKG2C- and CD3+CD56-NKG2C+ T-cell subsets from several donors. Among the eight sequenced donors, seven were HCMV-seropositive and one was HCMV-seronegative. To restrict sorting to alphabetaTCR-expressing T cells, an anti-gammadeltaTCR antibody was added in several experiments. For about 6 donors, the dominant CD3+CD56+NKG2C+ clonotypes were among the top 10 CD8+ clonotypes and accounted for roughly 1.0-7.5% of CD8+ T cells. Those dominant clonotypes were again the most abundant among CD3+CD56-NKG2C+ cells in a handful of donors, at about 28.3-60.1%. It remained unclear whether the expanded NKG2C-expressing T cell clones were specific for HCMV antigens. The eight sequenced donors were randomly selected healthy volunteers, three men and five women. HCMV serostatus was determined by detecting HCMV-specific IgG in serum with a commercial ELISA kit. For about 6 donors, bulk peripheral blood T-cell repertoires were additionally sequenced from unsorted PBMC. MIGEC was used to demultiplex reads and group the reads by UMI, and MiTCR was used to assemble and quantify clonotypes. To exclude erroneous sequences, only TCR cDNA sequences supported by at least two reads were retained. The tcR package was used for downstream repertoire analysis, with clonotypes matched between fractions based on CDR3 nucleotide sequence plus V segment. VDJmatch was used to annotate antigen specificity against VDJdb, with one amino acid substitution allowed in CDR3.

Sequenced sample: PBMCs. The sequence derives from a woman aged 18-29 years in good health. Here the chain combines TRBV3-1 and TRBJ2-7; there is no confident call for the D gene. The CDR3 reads CASSQGVSPVEQYF. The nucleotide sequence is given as TGTGCCAGCAGCCAAGGGGTGTCTCCCGTGGAGCAGTACTTC.